This entry lists 16 T cell receptor beta chains sequenced from one sample in a study of T cells after yellow fever vaccination (dated by TCRdb to the late 2010s). The method was 5' RACE. The sample was run on an Illumina HiSeq 2500. TCRdb passed the public sequencing reads through fastp at Q25 and MiXCR, retaining productive beta sequences. Entries that share a CDR3 protein sequence are merged under the most common genes and DNA. The sample data list about 85,000 distinct CDR3 sequences, and 13% of these were observed just once. Approximately 23% of the sample is taken by the ten largest. This specimen's treatment or condition label, interpreted: live attenuated yellow fever vaccine strain. The source material was CD8+ T cells not binding an NS4B(214-222) dextramer, sorted from PBMCs, sampled approximately 22 days after the first yellow fever vaccination. What this sample's cell subset or site label stands for: NS4B epitope dextramer-negative CD8 T cells. The receptors were sampled from a man aged 18 to 29 who received the YFV17D yellow fever vaccine.

This chain joins TRBV11-1 and TRBJ2-1; D call uncertain. CDR1 SGHAT and CDR2 FQDESV come from the germline V gene (reference sequence). V lost 1 base to trimming and J lost 8 bases, with 9 bases between them. The CDR3 runs to 13 residues. The CDR3 nucleotides are TGTGCCAGCAGCTTAGGGAGAGGCTATGAGCAGTTCTTC. Its translation: CASSLGRGYEQFF.

This clonotype has at least ten counts. The chain uses TRBV29-1 and TRBJ2-1, with D tentatively TRBD2 (5 bases). This CDR3 region has 16 residues. Per the germline V gene, CDR1 is SQVTM and CDR2 is ANQGSEA. V dropped 0 bases and J dropped 0 bases, with 12 bases sitting between them. The CDR3 loop reads CSVEEDRGRSYNEQFF. The CDR3 nucleotides read TGCAGCGTTGAAGAAGATCGCGGGCGCTCCTACAATGAGCAGTTCTTC.

In its sample, this clonotype was seen a few times. The chain links TRBV10-3 to TRBJ2-3; possibly TRBD2 for D (5 bases). CDR1 ENHRY and CDR2 SYGVKD come from the germline V gene. The CDR3 sequence is 13 residues long. Trimming removed 6 bases from V and 0 bases from J, with 7 bases in between. DNA for the CDR3: TGTGCCATCAGAGCGGACAGCACAGATACGCAGTATTTT. This gives the protein CAIRADSTDTQYF.

This clonotype was recorded a few times. The chain is built from TRBV4-1 and TRBJ2-5; a possible D gene is TRBD2 (5 bases). Per germline, CDR1 MGHRA and CDR2 YSYEKL. The CDR3 covers 15 residues. Trimming removed 4 bases at V and 5 bases at J, with 17 bases between. CDR3 nucleotides: TGCGCCAGCAGCCTAGAGACTCCTGGCGGGGAGACCCAGTACTTC. It is translated as CASSLETPGGETQYF.

This clonotype was recorded many times. The chain carries TRBV12-3 or TRBV12-4 and TRBJ1-1; perhaps TRBD1 as D (6 bases). Trimming cost V 5 bases and J 7 bases, with 23 bases left between them. This CDR3 comprises 16 residues. The chain's CDR3 is CASSLNTGPLGGEAFF. The CDR3 coding sequence is TGTGCCAGCAGTCTCAATACAGGGCCCCTAGGTGGTGAAGCTTTCTTT.

Ten or more counts support this clonotype. The V gene is TRBV27, the J gene TRBJ2-1; no reliable D call. The CDR3 spans 12 residues. Trimming took off 4 bases at V and 10 bases at J, with 11 bases between the two ends. Germline V gene sequence: CDR1 MNHEY, CDR2 SMNVEV (reference sequence). CDR3 in DNA: TGTGCCAGCAGTTCCGGGTGGTCGGAGCAGTTCTTC. This codes for CASSSGWSEQFF.

This clonotype was found a few times. The chain is built from TRBV6-5 and TRBJ2-2, with TRBD2 matching 7 bases. Germline CDR1 reads MNHEY; CDR2 reads SVGAGI. With 2 bases clipped from V and 5 bases from J, the junction kept 5 bases outside the gene matches. The CDR3 totals 15 residues. DNA of the CDR3: TGTGCCAGCAGTTACGCAGCGGGGCGGACCGGGGAGCTGTTTTTT. This translates into CASSYAAGRTGELFF.

V is TRBV4-1 and J is TRBJ2-5; D may be TRBD2 (7 bases). Germline CDR1 is MGHRA and CDR2 is YSYEKL. This CDR3 has 16 amino acids. V was trimmed by 4 bases and J by 5 bases, leaving 20 bases between them. CDR3 sequence: CASSPGEGGSVETQYF. The CDR3 DNA reads TGCGCCAGCAGCCCGGGAGAGGGGGGGTCGGTCGAGACCCAGTACTTC.

Of note for this clonotype: Compared with germline, one end of the junction differs, possibly owing to a read error. The V and J genes are TRBV5-4 and TRBJ2-1; 10 nucleotides agree with TRBD2. Per the germline V gene, CDR1 is SGHNT and CDR2 is YYREEE (reference sequence). CDR3 length equals 14 residues. CDR3: CASSLVVASGGVVF. The CDR3 nucleotides are TGTGCCAGCAGCTTGGTGGTTGCGAGCGGGGGGGTGGTCTTC.

The table lists this clonotype with a few counts. The chain joins TRBV7-6 to TRBJ2-5, with D possibly matching TRBD1 (5 bases). This CDR3 has 14 residues. The germline V gene has CDR1 SGHVS and CDR2 FNYEAQ. Trimming stripped 5 bases from V and 2 bases from J, with 12 bases between. The CDR3 sequence is CASSINRRQETQYF. The CDR3 nucleotides are TGTGCCAGCAGCATAAACAGGCGGCAAGAGACCCAGTACTTC. Complete variable domain (other parts from reference TRBV7-6 and TRBJ2-5): GAGVSQSPRYKVTKRGQDVALRCDPISGHVSLYWYRQALGQGPEFLTYFNYEAQQDKSGLPNDRFSAERPEGSISTLTIQRTEQRDSAMYRCASSINRRQETQYFGPGTRLLVL.

This clonotype occurred a few times. V and J are TRBV9 and TRBJ1-4, with a weak D call TRBD1 (5 bases). Deletions cut 0 bases from V and 3 bases from J, with 9 bases between. CDR3 length: 15 residues. CDR1 and CDR2 (germline): SGDLS, YYNGEE. In nucleotides, the CDR3 is TGTGCCAGCAGCGTAGGGGGCTCGGCTAATGAAAAACTGTTTTTT. It encodes CASSVGGSANEKLFF.

The chain recombines TRBV12-3 or TRBV12-4 with TRBJ2-7, with a possible D match to TRBD2 (5 bases). The V end was cut by 7 bases, the J end by 3 bases, with 19 bases between. The CDR3 extends over 15 amino acids. In nucleotides, the CDR3 is TGTGCCAGCACCCCAAATGGCGGGCCCTTCTACGAGCAGTACTTC. Translating gives CASTPNGGPFYEQYF.

A few counts support this clonotype. The rearrangement joins TRBV5-1 to TRBJ2-7; 9 nucleotides line up with TRBD1. The CDR3 extends over 15 amino acids. Germline lookup yields CDR1 SGHRS and CDR2 YFSETQ. V gave up 0 bases and J gave up 2 bases; unmatched junction bases: 3. CDR3 residues: CASSLEGTGTYEQYF. CDR3 nucleotides: TGCGCCAGCAGCTTGGAAGGGACAGGGACCTACGAGCAGTACTTC.

The V gene is TRBV4-3, the J gene TRBJ2-3, with D maybe TRBD1 (6 bases). Germline lookup yields CDR1 LGHNA and CDR2 YSLEER. The CDR3 has 15 amino acids. The V gene lost 0 bases and the J gene lost 6 bases, with 13 bases spanning the gap. The CDR3 loop is CASSQDWADSDTQYF. The CDR3 DNA sequence: TGCGCCAGCAGCCAAGATTGGGCGGACAGTGATACGCAGTATTTT.

The chain has TRBV7-2 and TRBJ2-7; a possible D gene is TRBD2 (6 bases). V was cut by 1 base and J by 1 base, with 11 bases left in between. Per germline, CDR1 SGHTA and CDR2 FQGNSA. The CDR3 extends over 15 amino acids. DNA of the CDR3: TGTGCCAGCAGCTTAGACGGCGCGGGGTCCTACGAGCAGTACTTC. It specifies CASSLDGAGSYEQYF.

This clonotype was detected only a few times. V and J are TRBV6-2 or TRBV6-3 and TRBJ2-1; D uncertain. CDR3 length: 13 amino acids. Germline V gives CDR1 MNHEY, CDR2 SVGEGT. With 0 bases removed from V and 6 bases from J, the gap between germline ends came to 6 bases. The CDR3 spells CASSYSPGNEQFF. Written as DNA, the CDR3 is TGTGCCAGCAGTTACTCCCCAGGCAATGAGCAGTTCTTC.